These T cell receptor beta chains were read from a single sample in a study of T cell repertoires in cytomegalovirus infection. MiXCR was run by TCRdb on the reads, yielding one entry per CDR3 protein. Among roughly 990,000 distinct CDR3 sequences listed, approximately 30% were seen once. No antigen is known for these receptors. The source material was cultured CD8+ T cells from PBMCs, sampled from culture after CMV antigen stimulation. The source of these receptors is a human donor in good health (CMV status not recorded). Some clones in this sample may be carry-over from other donors' samples. CDR3s include the opening cysteine and the closing phenylalanine or tryptophan. A D gene is named only where the DNA matches it firmly. Size is stated for part of the rows, as once, few or many counts, or as a class when the clone is expanded.

clone size: NA
D gene: NA
V gene: TRBV2
J gene: TRBJ2-5
CDR3 protein: CASSDLAGRSGETQYF
CDR3 DNA: TGTGCCAGCAGTGATCTGGCGGGCCGATCGGGGGAGACCCAGTACTTC

clone size: few
D gene: NA
V gene: TRBV15
J gene: TRBJ1-6
CDR3 protein: CATSLASNSPLHF
CDR3 DNA: TGTGCCACCAGCCTTGCGTCTAATTCACCCCTCCACTTT

clone size: NA
D gene: TRBD1
V gene: TRBV12-3/TRBV12-4
J gene: TRBJ1-1
CDR3 protein: CASSVGTGTGGTVHWDKMNTEAFF
CDR3 DNA: TGTGCCAGCAGTGTCGGGACAGGGACTGGTGGAACGGTTCACTGGGACAAAATGAACACTGAAGCTTTCTTT

clone size: NA
D gene: TRBD1
V gene: TRBV7-6
J gene: TRBJ2-4
CDR3 protein: CASSLTGGPAKNIQYF
CDR3 DNA: TGTGCCAGCAGCCTGACAGGGGGCCCAGCCAAAAACATTCAGTACTTC

clone size: NA
D gene: NA
V gene: TRBV2
J gene: TRBJ2-7
CDR3 protein: CASSEGRNYEQYF
CDR3 DNA: TGTGCCAGCAGTGAAGGCAGAAACTACGAGCAGTACTTC

clone size: NA
D gene: NA
V gene: TRBV2
J gene: TRBJ1-1
CDR3 protein: CASSESVQGDLRTEAFF
CDR3 DNA: TGTGCCAGCAGTGAGTCGGTACAGGGTGACCTGAGAACTGAAGCTTTCTTT

clone size: few
D gene: NA
V gene: TRBV5-4
J gene: TRBJ2-3
CDR3 protein: CASSPDGGGLGGAYSTDTQYF
CDR3 DNA: TGTGCCAGCAGCCCGGACGGGGGCGGGCTTGGAGGGGCTTACTCCACAGATACGCAGTATTTT

clone size: NA
D gene: NA
V gene: TRBV14
J gene: TRBJ2-3
CDR3 protein: CASTPLAGASTDTQYF
CDR3 DNA: TGTGCCAGCACTCCGCTGGCGGGGGCTAGCACAGATACGCAGTATTTT

clone size: NA
D gene: NA
V gene: TRBV6-5
J gene: TRBJ2-3
CDR3 protein: CASRPIPGLDHTDTQYF
CDR3 DNA: TGTGCCAGCAGACCTATCCCGGGACTGGACCACACAGATACGCAGTATTTT

clone size: NA
D gene: NA
V gene: TRBV29-1
J gene: TRBJ1-4
CDR3 protein: CSVRGRDEKLFF
CDR3 DNA: TGCAGCGTTAGGGGGAGAGACGAAAAACTGTTTTTT

clone size: NA
D gene: TRBD2
V gene: TRBV7-6
J gene: TRBJ2-1
CDR3 protein: CASSLVSGADNEQFF
CDR3 DNA: TGTGCCAGCAGCTTAGTTAGCGGGGCCGACAATGAGCAGTTCTTC

clone size: once
D gene: TRBD1
V gene: TRBV7-9
J gene: TRBJ1-1
CDR3 protein: CASSLGTGSRAFF
CDR3 DNA: TGTGCCAGCAGCTTAGGGACAGGATCTCGAGCTTTCTTT

clone size: few
D gene: NA
V gene: TRBV5-8
J gene: TRBJ1-5
CDR3 protein: CASSSTGFSSYSNQPQHF
CDR3 DNA: TGTGCCAGCAGTTCAACAGGGTTCTCATCTTATAGCAATCAGCCCCAGCATTTT

clone size: NA
D gene: NA
V gene: TRBV7-9
J gene: TRBJ1-1
CDR3 protein: CASSSQTGLNTEAFF
CDR3 DNA: TGTGCCAGCAGCTCGCAGACAGGCTTGAACACTGAAGCTTTCTTT

clone size: NA
D gene: TRBD1
V gene: TRBV25-1
J gene: TRBJ1-2
CDR3 protein: CASSGLDRDRGWSNYGYTF
CDR3 DNA: TGTGCCAGCAGTGGTCTTGACCGGGACAGGGGATGGAGTAACTATGGCTACACCTTC

clone size: few
D gene: TRBD1
V gene: TRBV6-5
J gene: TRBJ2-5
CDR3 protein: CASSATGVETQYF
CDR3 DNA: TGTGCCAGCAGTGCGACAGGGGTGGAGACCCAGTACTTC

clone size: many
D gene: NA
V gene: TRBV7-6
J gene: TRBJ1-2
CDR3 protein: CASSLATSYGYTF
CDR3 DNA: TGTGCCAGCAGCTTAGCCACAAGCTATGGCTACACCTTC

clone size: few
D gene: TRBD1
V gene: TRBV7-6
J gene: TRBJ1-2
CDR3 protein: CASSLGTGIGYTF
CDR3 DNA: TGTGCCAGCAGCCTAGGGACAGGGATCGGCTACACCTTC

clone size: NA
D gene: NA
V gene: TRBV25-1
J gene: TRBJ1-3
CDR3 protein: CASSVGLGPGNTIYF
CDR3 DNA: TGTGCCAGCAGTGTTGGCCTGGGGCCTGGAAACACCATATATTTT

clone size: NA
D gene: NA
V gene: TRBV20-1
J gene: TRBJ1-5
CDR3 protein: CSARDWSAPQHF
CDR3 DNA: TGCAGTGCTAGAGATTGGAGCGCCCCCCAGCATTTT

clone size: NA
D gene: TRBD1
V gene: TRBV7-9
J gene: TRBJ2-1
CDR3 protein: CASSQGQRFTTYNEQFF
CDR3 DNA: TGTGCCAGCAGCCAGGGACAGCGGTTCACAACCTACAATGAGCAGTTCTTC

clone size: few
D gene: TRBD1
V gene: TRBV12-3/TRBV12-4
J gene: TRBJ1-3
CDR3 protein: CASKDRSSSGNTIYF
CDR3 DNA: TGTGCCAGCAAGGACAGGTCGAGCTCTGGAAACACCATATATTTT

clone size: once
D gene: NA
V gene: TRBV7-9
J gene: TRBJ2-2
CDR3 protein: CASSLGAHNTGELFF
CDR3 DNA: TGTGCCAGCAGTCTAGGGGCTCATAACACCGGGGAGCTGTTTTTT

clone size: NA
D gene: TRBD1
V gene: TRBV7-6
J gene: TRBJ1-5
CDR3 protein: CASSLQTGPYQPQHF
CDR3 DNA: TGTGCCAGCAGCTTACAGACAGGGCCCTATCAGCCCCAGCATTTT